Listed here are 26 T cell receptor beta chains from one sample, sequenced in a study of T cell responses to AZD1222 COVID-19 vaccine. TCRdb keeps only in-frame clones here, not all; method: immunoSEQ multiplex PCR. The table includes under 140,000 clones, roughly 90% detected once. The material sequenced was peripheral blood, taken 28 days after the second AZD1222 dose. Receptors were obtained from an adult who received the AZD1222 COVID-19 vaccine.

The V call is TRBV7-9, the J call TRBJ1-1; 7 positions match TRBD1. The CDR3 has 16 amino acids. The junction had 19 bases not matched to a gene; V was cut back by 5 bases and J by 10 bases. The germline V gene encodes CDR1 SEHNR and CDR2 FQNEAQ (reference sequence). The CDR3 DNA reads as TGTGCCAGCAGCCCCGGTCGGACGACAGGGCTCGAGGGAGCTTTCTTT. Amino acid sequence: CASSPGRTTGLEGAFF.

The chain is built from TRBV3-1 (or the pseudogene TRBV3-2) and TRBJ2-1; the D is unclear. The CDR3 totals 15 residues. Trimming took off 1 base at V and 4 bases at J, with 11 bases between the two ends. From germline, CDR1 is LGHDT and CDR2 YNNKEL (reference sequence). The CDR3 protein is CASSQVGGAYNEQFF. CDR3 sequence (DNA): TGTGCCAGCAGCCAAGTCGGCGGCGCTTACAATGAGCAGTTCTTC.

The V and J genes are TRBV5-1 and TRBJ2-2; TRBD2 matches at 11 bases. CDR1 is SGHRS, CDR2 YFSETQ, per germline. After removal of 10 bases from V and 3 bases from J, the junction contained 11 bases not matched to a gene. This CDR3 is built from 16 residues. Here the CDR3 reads CASSLLAGDDTGELFF. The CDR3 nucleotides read TGCGCCTCCTCCCTACTAGCGGGGGATGACACCGGGGAGCTGTTTTTT. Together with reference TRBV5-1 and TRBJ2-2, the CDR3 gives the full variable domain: KAGVTQTPRYLIKTRGQQVTLSCSPISGHRSVSWYQQTPGQGLQFLFEYFSETQRNKGNFPGRFSGRQFSNSRSEMNVSTLELGDSALYLCASSLLAGDDTGELFFGEGSRLTVL.

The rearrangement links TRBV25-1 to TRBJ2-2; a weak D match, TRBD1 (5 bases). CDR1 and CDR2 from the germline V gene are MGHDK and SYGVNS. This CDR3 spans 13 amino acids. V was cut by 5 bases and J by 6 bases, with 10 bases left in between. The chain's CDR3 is CASSQGEAGELFF. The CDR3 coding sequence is TGTGCCAGCAGTCAAGGGGAAGCCGGGGAGCTGTTTTTT.

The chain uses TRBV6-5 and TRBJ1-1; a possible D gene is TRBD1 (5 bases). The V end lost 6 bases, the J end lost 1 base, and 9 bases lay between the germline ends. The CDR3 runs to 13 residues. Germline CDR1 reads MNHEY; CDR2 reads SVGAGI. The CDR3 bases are TGTGCCAGCAGCCACGGACAGAACACTGAAGCTTTCTTT. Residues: CASSHGQNTEAFF.

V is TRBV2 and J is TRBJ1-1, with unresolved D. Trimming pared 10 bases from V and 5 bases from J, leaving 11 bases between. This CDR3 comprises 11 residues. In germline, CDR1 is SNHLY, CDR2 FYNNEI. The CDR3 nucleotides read TGTGCCACCGAAAGGGAGACTGAAGCTTTCTTT. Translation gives CATERETEAFF.

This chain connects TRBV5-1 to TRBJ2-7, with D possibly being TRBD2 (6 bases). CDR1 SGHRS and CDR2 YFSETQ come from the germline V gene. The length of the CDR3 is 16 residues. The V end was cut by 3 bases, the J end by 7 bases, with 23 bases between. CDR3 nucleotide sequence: TGCGCCAGCAGCTCCTCGGGACTGACTACCTACGATGAGCAGTACTTC. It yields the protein CASSSSGLTTYDEQYF.

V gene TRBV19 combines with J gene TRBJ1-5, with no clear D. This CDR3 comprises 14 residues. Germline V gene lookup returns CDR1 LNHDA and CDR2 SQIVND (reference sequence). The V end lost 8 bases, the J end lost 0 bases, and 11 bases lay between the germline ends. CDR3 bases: TGTGCCAGTTGGACGGCGTATAGCAATCAGCCCCAGCATTTT. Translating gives CASWTAYSNQPQHF.

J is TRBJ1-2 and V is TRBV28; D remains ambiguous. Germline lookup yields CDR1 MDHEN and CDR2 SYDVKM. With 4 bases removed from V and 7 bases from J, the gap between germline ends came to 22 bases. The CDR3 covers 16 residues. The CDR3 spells CASSSRDGVLRRGYTF. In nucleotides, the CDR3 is TGTGCCAGCAGTTCCCGAGATGGGGTATTGCGTCGTGGCTACACCTTC.

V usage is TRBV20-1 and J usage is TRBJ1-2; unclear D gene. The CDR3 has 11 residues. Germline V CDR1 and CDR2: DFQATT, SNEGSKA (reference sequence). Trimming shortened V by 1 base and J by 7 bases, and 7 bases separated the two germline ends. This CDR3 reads CSARARRGYTF. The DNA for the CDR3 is TGCAGTGCTAGAGCCAGGCGTGGCTACACCTTC.

CDR3 in amino acids: CASRRLAGRRGETRRSRYF. CDR3 in DNA: TGTGCCAGCAGAAGACTAGCGGGGAGGCGGGGGGAAACCCGTCGATCGCGGTACTTC. V gene TRBV27 combines with J gene TRBJ2-4, with 11 nucleotides matching TRBD2. The CDR3 has 19 residues. V gave up 6 bases and J gave up 15 bases; unmatched junction bases: 28. Germline values: CDR1 MNHEY, CDR2 SMNVEV (reference sequence).

CDR3 DNA sequence: TGTGCCAGCAGTGAGGTTTCGTCCCCGTGGAACACTGAAGCTTTCTTT. It translates to CASSEVSSPWNTEAFF. The gene calls are TRBV6-1 and TRBJ1-1; D unclear. Looked up from germline, CDR1 is MNHNS and CDR2 is SASEGT. The length of the CDR3 is 16 residues. Trimming cost V 3 bases and J 1 base, with 15 bases left between them.

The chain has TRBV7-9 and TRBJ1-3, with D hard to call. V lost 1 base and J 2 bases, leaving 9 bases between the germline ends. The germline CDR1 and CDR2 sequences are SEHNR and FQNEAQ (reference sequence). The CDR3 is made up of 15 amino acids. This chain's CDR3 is CASSLEGNPGNTIYF. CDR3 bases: TGTGCCAGCAGCTTAGAAGGGAACCCTGGAAACACCATATATTTT.

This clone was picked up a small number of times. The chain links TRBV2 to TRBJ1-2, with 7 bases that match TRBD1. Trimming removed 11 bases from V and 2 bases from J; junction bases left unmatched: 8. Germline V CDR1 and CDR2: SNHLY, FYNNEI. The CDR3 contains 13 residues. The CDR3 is CAGETGLNYGYTF. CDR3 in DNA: TGTGCCGGGGAGACAGGGTTAAACTATGGCTACACCTTC.

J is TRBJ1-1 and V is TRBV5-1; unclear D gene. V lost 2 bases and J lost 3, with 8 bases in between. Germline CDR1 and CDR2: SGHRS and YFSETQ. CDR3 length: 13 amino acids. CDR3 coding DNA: TGCGCCAGCAGCTTCTCCGGGGACACTGAAGCTTTCTTT. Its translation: CASSFSGDTEAFF. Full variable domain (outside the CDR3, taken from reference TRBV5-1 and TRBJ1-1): KAGVTQTPRYLIKTRGQQVTLSCSPISGHRSVSWYQQTPGQGLQFLFEYFSETQRNKGNFPGRFSGRQFSNSRSEMNVSTLELGDSALYLCASSFSGDTEAFFGQGTRLTVV.

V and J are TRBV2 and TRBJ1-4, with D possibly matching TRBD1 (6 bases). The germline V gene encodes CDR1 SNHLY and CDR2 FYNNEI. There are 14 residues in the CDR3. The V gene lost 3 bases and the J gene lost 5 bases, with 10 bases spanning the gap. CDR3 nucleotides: TGTGCCAGCAGTGATCACCAGGGGAATGAAAAACTGTTTTTT. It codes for CASSDHQGNEKLFF.

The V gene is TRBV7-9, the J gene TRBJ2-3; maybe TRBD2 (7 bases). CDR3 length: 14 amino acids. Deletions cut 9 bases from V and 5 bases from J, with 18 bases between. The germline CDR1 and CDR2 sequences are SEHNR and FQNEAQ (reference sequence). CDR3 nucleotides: TGTGCCAGTCCATTGGGCGGGGGCCTAGATACGCAGTATTTT. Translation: CASPLGGGLDTQYF.

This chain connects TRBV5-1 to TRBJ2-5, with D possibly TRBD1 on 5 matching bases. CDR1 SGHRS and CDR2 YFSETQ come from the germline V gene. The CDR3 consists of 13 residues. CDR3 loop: CATRAGVQETQYF. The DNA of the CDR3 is TGCGCGACCAGGGCTGGGGTCCAAGAGACCCAGTACTTC.

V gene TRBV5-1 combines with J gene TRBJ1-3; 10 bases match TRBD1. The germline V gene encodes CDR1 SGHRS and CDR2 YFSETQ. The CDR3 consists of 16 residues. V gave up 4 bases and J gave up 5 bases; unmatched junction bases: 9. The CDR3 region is CASSPGTGVIRNTIYF. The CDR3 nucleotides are TGCGCCAGCAGCCCCGGGACAGGGGTAATTAGAAACACCATATATTTT.

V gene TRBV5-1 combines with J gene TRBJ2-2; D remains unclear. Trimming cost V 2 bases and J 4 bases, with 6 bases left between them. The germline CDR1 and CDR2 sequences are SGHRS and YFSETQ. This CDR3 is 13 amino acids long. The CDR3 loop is CASSFGITGELFF. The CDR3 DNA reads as TGCGCCAGCAGCTTTGGGATCACCGGGGAGCTGTTTTTT.

The CDR3 spells CASSTTGQGMNTEAFF. In DNA form, the CDR3 reads TGTGCCAGTAGTACAACCGGACAGGGGATGAACACTGAAGCTTTCTTT. The chain employs TRBV19 and TRBJ1-1; 9 bases are a match to TRBD1. The J segment lost 0 bases and the V segment lost 4 bases, leaving 6 bases of the junction unmatched. There are 16 residues in the CDR3. The germline gives CDR1 LNHDA, CDR2 SQIVND (reference sequence).

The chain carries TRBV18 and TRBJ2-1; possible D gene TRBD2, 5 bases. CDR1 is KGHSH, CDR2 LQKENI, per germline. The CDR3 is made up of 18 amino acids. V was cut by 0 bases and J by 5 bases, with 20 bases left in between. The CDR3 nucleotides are TGTGCCAGCTCACCACCCTTTTTGAGGGTATCTTTCCACAATGAGCAGTTCTTC. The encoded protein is CASSPPFLRVSFHNEQFF.

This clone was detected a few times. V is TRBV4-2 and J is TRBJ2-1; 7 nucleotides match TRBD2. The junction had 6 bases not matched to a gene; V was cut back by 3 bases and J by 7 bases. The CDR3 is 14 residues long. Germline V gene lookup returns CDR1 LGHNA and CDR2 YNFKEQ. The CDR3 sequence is CASSHFLAANEQFF. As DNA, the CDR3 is TGTGCCAGCAGCCACTTCCTAGCGGCGAATGAGCAGTTCTTC.

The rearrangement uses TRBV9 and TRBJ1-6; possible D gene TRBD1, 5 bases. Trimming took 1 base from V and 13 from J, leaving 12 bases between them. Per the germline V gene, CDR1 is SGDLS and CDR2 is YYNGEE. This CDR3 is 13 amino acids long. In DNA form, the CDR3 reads TGTGCCAGCAGCGTACAGGGATTGGGCCCCCTCCACTTT. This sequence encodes CASSVQGLGPLHF.

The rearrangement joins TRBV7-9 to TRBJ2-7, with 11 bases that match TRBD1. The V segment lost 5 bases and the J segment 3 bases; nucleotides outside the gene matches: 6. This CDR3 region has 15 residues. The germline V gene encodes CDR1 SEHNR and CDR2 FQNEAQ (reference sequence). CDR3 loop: CASSGGQGANYEQYF. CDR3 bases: TGTGCCAGCAGCGGAGGACAGGGGGCGAACTACGAGCAGTACTTC.

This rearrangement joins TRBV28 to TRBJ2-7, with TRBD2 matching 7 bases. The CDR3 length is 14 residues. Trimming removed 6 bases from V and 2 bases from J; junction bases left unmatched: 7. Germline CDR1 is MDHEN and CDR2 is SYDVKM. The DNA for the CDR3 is TGTGCCAGCAGCCCCCCGGGACTAACCTACGAGCAGTACTTC. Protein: CASSPPGLTYEQYF.